This TCR beta chain came from a study of blood T cell repertoires in COVID-19. In the study's own analysis: Using reference gene primer amplification, nucleated cell counts were estimated. The method was immunoSEQ multiplex PCR; TCRdb's version includes in-frame clones alone and lacks a portion of them. D and trimming come from the DNA, and the V and J calls and clone size come from that table. The repertoire holds 130,000 to 150,000 clones, roughly 82% seen once, with roughly 4.8% in the top ten. The sequenced material came from peripheral blood. This clonotype was obtained from a human donor in a cohort sampled during active COVID-19.

CDR3 region: CASSSTSHEAKNIQYF. Written as DNA, the CDR3 is TGTGCCAGCAGTTCAACCTCCCATGAGGCCAAAAACATTCAGTACTTC. This chain uses TRBV28 with TRBJ2-4; D gene ambiguous. Trimming removed 4 bases at V and 1 base at J, with 14 bases between. The CDR3 is 16 amino acids. Germline CDR1 reads MDHEN; CDR2 reads SYDVKM.